This TCR beta chain was sequenced for a study of Ad26.COV2.S vaccination and SARS-CoV-2 variants. About the study: Ad26.COV2.S arm of COV1001 included the donor. Ad26.COV2.S shots went into the muscle once or twice, 56 days apart.

Study-wide points: It was found that vaccine and placebo recipients had similar non-spike TCR breadth. Greater spike-specific TCR breadth was seen in vaccine recipients than in placebo recipients.

Points on this clone: What it recognizes is unknown.

The table came from immunoSEQ multiplex PCR; TCRdb's copy has only in-frame clones and leaves some out. The data contain fewer than 800,000 clones, 80% to 90% of them seen just once; the ten biggest clones take up 1.5%. Treatment described: roughly 20 received Ad26.COV2.S at low or high dose, single or two shots; roughly five received placebo; per-sample allocation not given. After the first vaccine or placebo injection, samples were drawn on day 63. The source of this sequence is a person aged 18-60 years who received the Ad26.COV2.S COVID-19 vaccine or a placebo. The sample was peripheral blood, taken in a trial of Ad26.COV2.S vaccine versus placebo.

CDR3 in amino acids: CAISETSGAYNEQFF. The CDR3 region has the DNA TGTGCCATCAGTGAAACTAGCGGCGCCTACAATGAGCAGTTCTTC. The chain joins TRBV10-3 to TRBJ2-1; 8 nucleotides match TRBD2. The CDR3 contains 15 residues. Losses at the gene ends were 3 bases for V and 2 bases for J; bases not matched to a gene: 3. Germline CDR1 and CDR2: ENHRY and SYGVKD.